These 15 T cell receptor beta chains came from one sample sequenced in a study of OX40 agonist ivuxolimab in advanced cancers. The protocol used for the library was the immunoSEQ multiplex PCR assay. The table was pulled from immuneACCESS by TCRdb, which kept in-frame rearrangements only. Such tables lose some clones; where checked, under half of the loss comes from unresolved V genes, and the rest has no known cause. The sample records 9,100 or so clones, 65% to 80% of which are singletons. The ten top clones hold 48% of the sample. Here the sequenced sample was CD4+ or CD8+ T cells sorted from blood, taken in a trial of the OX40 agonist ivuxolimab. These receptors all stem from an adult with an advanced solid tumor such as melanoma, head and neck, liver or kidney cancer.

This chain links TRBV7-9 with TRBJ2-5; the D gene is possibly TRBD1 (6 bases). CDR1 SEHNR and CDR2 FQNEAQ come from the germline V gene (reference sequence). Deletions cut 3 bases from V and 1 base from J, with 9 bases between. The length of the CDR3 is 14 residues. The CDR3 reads CASSFEGVQETQYF. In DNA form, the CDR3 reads TGTGCCAGCAGCTTTGAGGGGGTCCAAGAGACCCAGTACTTC.

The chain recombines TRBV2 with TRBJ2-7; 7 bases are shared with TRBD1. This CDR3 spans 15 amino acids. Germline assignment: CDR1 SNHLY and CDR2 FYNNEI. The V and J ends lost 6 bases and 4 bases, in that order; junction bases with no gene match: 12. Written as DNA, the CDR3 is TGTGCCAGCAGCCCGACAGGGTCACCGTCATACGAGCAGTACTTC. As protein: CASSPTGSPSYEQYF.

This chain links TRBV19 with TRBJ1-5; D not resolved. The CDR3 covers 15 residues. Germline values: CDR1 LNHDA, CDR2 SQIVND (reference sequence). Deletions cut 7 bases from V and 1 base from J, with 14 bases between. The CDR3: CASNPRAGSNQPQHF. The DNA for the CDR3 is TGTGCCAGTAACCCCCGAGCGGGGAGCAATCAGCCCCAGCATTTT.

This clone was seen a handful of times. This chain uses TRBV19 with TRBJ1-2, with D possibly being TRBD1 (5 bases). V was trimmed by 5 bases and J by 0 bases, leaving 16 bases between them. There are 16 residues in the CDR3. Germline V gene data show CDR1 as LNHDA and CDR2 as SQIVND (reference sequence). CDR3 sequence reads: CASSYRTHRANYGYTF. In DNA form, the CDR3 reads TGTGCCAGTAGTTACAGGACCCATCGAGCTAACTATGGCTACACCTTC.

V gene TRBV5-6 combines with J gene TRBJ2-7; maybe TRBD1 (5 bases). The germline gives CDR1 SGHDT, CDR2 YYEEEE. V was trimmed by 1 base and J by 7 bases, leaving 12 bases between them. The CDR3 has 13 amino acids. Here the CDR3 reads CASSLSAGLEQYF. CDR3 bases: TGTGCCAGCAGCTTGTCGGCAGGGCTGGAGCAGTACTTC.

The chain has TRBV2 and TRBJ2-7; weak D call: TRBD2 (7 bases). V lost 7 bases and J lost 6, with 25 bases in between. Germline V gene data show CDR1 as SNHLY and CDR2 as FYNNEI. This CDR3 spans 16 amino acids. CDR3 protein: CASNEWEGGEKGEQYF. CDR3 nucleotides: TGTGCCAGCAACGAATGGGAGGGGGGCGAGAAGGGCGAGCAGTACTTC. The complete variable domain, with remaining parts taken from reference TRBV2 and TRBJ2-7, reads EPEVTQTPSHQVTQMGQEVILRCVPISNHLYFYWYRQILGQKVEFLVSFYNNEISEKSEIFDDQFSVERPDGSNFTLKIRSTKLEDSAMYFCASNEWEGGEKGEQYFGPGTRLTVT.

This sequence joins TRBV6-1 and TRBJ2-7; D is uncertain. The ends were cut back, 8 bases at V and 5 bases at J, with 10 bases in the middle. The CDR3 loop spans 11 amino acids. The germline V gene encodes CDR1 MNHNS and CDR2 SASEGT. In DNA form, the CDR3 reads TGTGCCAGCTTCCTGTATCACGAGCAGTACTTC. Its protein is CASFLYHEQYF.

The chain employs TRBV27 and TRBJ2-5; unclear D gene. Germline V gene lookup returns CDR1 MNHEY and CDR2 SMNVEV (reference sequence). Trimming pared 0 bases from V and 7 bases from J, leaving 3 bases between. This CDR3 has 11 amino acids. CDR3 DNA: TGTGCCAGCAGTTTATCGGGGACCCAGTACTTC. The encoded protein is CASSLSGTQYF.

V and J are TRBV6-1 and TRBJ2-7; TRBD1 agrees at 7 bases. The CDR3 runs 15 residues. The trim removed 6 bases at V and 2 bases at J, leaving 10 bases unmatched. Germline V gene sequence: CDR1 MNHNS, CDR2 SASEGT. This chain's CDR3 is CASSPAETGAYEQYF. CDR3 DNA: TGTGCCAGCAGCCCAGCCGAAACAGGGGCCTACGAGCAGTACTTC.

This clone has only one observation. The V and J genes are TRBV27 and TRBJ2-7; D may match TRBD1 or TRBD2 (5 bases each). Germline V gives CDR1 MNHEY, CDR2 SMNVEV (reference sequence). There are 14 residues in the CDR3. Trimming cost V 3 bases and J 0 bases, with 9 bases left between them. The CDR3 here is CASSLVGDSYEQYF. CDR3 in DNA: TGTGCCAGCAGTTTGGTGGGGGACTCCTACGAGCAGTACTTC.

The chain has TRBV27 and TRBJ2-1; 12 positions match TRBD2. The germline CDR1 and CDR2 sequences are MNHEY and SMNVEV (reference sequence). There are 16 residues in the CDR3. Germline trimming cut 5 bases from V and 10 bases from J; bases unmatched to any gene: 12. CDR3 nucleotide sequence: TGTGCCAGCAGTCCGCAGACTAGCGGGGGTCAGGCCGAGCAGTTCTTC. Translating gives CASSPQTSGGQAEQFF.

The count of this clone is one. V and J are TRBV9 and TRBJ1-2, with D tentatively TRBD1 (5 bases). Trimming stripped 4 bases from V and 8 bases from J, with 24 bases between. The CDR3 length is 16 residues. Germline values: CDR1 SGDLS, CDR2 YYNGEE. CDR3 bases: TGTGCCAGCAGCAACCCACGAGGCGGGGGACCGGGGGGCTACACCTTC. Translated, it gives CASSNPRGGGPGGYTF.

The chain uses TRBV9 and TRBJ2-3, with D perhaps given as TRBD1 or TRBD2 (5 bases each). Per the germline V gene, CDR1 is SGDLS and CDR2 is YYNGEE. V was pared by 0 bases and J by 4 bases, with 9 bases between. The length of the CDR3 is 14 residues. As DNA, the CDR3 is TGTGCCAGCAGCGTAGGGGGGAACCCAGATACGCAGTATTTT. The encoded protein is CASSVGGNPDTQYF. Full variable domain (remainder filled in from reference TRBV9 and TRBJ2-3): DSGVTQTPKHLITATGQRVTLRCSPRSGDLSVYWYQQSLDQGLQFLIQYYNGEERAKGNILERFSAQQFPDLHSELNLSSLELGDSALYFCASSVGGNPDTQYFGPGTRLTVL.

In DNA, the CDR3 is TGTGCCAGCAGCCAAGAGGGAGCCTATGGCTACACCTTC. Amino acid sequence: CASSQEGAYGYTF. The V call is TRBV4-2, the J call TRBJ1-2; D ambiguous. The length of the CDR3 is 13 residues. Per the germline V gene, CDR1 is LGHNA and CDR2 is YNFKEQ. V was trimmed by 0 bases and J by 4 bases, leaving 6 bases between them.

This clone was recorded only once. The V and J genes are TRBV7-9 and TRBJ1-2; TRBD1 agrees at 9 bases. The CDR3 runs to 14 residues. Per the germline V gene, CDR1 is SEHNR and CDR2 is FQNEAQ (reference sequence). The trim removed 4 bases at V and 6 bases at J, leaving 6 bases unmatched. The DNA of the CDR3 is TGTGCCAGCAGCTCAACAGGGGGCTGGGATGGCTACACCTTC. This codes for CASSSTGGWDGYTF.